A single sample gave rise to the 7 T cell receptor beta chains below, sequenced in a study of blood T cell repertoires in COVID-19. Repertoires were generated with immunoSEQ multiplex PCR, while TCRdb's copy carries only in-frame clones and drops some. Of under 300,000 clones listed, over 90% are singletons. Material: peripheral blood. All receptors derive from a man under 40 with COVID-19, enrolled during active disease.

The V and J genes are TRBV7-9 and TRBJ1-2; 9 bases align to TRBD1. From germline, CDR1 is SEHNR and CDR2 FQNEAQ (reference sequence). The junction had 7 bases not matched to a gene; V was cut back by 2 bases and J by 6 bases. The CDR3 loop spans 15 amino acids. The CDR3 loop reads CASSLPKGTGHGYTF. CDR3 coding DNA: TGTGCCAGCAGCTTACCTAAGGGGACAGGGCATGGCTACACCTTC.

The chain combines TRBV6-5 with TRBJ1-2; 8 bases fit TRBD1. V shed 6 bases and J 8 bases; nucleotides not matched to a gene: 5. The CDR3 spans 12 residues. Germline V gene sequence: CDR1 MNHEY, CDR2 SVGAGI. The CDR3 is CASRAGQGGYTF. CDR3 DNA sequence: TGTGCCAGCAGGGCCGGACAGGGAGGCTACACCTTC.

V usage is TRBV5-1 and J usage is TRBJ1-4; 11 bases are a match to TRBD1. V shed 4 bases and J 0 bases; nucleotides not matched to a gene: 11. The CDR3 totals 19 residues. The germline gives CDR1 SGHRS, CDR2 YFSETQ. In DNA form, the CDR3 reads TGCGCCAGCAGCAAAGGGGGACAGGGGGGACTAGCAACTAATGAAAAACTGTTTTTT. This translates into CASSKGGQGGLATNEKLFF.

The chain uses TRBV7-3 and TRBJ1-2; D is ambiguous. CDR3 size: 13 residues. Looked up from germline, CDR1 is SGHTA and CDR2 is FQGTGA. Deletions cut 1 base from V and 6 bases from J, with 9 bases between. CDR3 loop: CASSLRRQDGYTF. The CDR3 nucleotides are TGTGCCAGCAGCTTAAGACGGCAGGATGGCTACACCTTC.

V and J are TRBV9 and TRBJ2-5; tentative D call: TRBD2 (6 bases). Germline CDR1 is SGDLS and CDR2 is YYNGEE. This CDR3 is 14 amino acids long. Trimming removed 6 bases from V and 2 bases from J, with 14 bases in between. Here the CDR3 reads CASNAGTFQETQYF. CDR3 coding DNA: TGTGCCAGCAACGCGGGGACTTTTCAAGAGACCCAGTACTTC. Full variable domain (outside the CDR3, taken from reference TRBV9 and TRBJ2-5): DSGVTQTPKHLITATGQRVTLRCSPRSGDLSVYWYQQSLDQGLQFLIQYYNGEERAKGNILERFSAQQFPDLHSELNLSSLELGDSALYFCASNAGTFQETQYFGPGTRLLVL.

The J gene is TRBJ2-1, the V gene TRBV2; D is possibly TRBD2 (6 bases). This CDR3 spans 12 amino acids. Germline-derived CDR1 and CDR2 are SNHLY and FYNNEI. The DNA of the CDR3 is TGTGCTGCGGGAAGCCTTAGGAATGAGCAGTTCTTC. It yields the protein CAAGSLRNEQFF.

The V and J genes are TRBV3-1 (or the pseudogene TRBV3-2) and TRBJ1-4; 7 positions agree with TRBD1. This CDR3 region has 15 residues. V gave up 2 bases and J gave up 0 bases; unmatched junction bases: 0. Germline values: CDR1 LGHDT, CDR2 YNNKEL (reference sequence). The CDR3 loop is CASSQQGATNEKLFF. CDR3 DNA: TGTGCCAGCAGCCAACAGGGGGCAACTAATGAAAAACTGTTTTTT.